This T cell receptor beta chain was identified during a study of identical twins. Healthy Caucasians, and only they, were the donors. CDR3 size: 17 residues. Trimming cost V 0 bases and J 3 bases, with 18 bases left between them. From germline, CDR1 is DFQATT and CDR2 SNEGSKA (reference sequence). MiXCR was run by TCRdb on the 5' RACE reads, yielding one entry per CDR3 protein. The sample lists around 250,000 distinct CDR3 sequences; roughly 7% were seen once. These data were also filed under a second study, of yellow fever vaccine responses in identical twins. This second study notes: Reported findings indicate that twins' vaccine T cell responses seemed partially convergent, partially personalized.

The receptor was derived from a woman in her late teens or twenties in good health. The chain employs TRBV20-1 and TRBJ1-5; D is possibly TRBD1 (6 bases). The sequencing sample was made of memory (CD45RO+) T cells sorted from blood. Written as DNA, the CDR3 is TGCAGTGCTAGAGATCCCCGTCCCGGGGGCGACAATCAGCCCCAGCATTTT. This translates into CSARDPRPGGDNQPQHF.